One sample yielded the 20 T cell receptor beta chains listed below, sequenced in a study of metastatic and nonmetastatic thyroid tumors. TCRdb reanalyzed the PCR reads via MiXCR. The table includes some 3,100 clones, approximately 26% detected once. No patient had received any treatment before thyroid surgery. Sequenced input: tumor tissue. These TCRs come from a female donor with papillary thyroid cancer or a benign thyroid nodule (not recorded which). Some clones in this sample may be carry-over from other donors' samples.

J is TRBJ1-3 and V is TRBV12-3 or TRBV12-4; weak D call: TRBD1 (6 bases). The CDR3 has 12 amino acids. V was trimmed by 6 bases and J by 14 bases, leaving 17 bases between them. The CDR3 DNA reads as TGTGCCAGCAGGAAAAATACGGACAGCCTATATTTT. Amino acid sequence: CASRKNTDSLYF.

This clone was detected only a few times. CDR3: CASSLPPDMATEAFF. Written as DNA, the CDR3 is TGTGCCAGCAGCCTCCCGCCGGATATGGCCACTGAAGCTTTCTTT. The chain joins TRBV6-5 to TRBJ1-1; D gene ambiguous. Per the germline V gene, CDR1 is MNHEY and CDR2 is SVGAGI. V was shortened by 6 bases and J by 4 bases, with 18 bases between the two germline ends. The CDR3 runs 15 residues.

On this clone itself: Since no conserved phenylalanine or tryptophan closes the CDR3, a read error is the likely cause. The limits of the CDR3 on the DNA are not certain, so only TCRdb's listed CDR3 is given. This sequence joins TRBV28 and TRBJ2-5; TRBD1, the table's D call, was not compared with the DNA. Per the germline V gene, CDR1 is MDHEN and CDR2 is SYDVKM. From its first to its last residue, the CDR3 has 8 amino acids. CDR3 protein: CASSLVPG.

This clone is judged large (0.1 to 1%). The chain links TRBV6-1 to TRBJ1-5; 8 bases are a match to TRBD1. Germline trimming cut 5 bases from V and 9 bases from J; bases unmatched to any gene: 12. Germline values: CDR1 MNHNS, CDR2 SASEGT. The CDR3 totals 15 residues. CDR3 nucleotide sequence: TGTGCCAGCAGTAACACCGGGACAGGCTTGGGGCCCCAGCATTTT. It translates to CASSNTGTGLGPQHF.

In regard to this clone: The junction departs from germline at one end; a sequencing error may be responsible. In the same sample, other DNA sequences code for this CDR3. The V gene is TRBV27, the J gene TRBJ2-3, with TRBD2 matching over 8 bases. The CDR3 covers 15 residues. From germline, CDR1 is MNHEY and CDR2 SMNVEV (reference sequence). CDR3: CASSLSGLATDTQYF. The DNA of the CDR3 is TGTGCCAGCAGTTTATCAGGACTAGCTACAGATACACAGTATTTT.

This clone is labeled as medium-sized. The genes are TRBV9 and TRBJ2-7, with 7 positions matching TRBD1. With 0 bases clipped from V and 0 bases from J, the junction kept 6 bases outside the gene matches. CDR1 and CDR2 (germline): SGDLS, YYNGEE. CDR3 length: 16 residues. This CDR3 is CASSVDRGASSYEQYF. Here the CDR3 DNA reads TGTGCCAGCAGCGTAGACAGGGGCGCGAGCTCCTACGAGCAGTACTTC.

The chain recombines TRBV29-1 with TRBJ1-2; 8 bases map to TRBD1. Trimming at V came to 7 bases and at J to 8 bases, leaving 12 bases not matched to a gene. The germline CDR1 and CDR2 sequences are SQVTM and ANQGSEA. The CDR3 is 13 amino acids. The CDR3 DNA reads as TGCAGCGGAGACAGGGGAGGGGTAGGCGGCTACACCTTC. It codes for CSGDRGGVGGYTF.

J is TRBJ2-3 and V is TRBV7-2, with 8 bases fitting TRBD1. The germline gives CDR1 SGHTA, CDR2 FQGNSA. V was clipped by 5 bases and J by 3 bases; unmatched bases: 4. There are 14 residues in the CDR3. The chain's CDR3 is CASSPRQGTDTQYF. The DNA of the CDR3 is TGTGCCAGCAGCCCCCGACAGGGGACAGATACGCAGTATTTT.

This clone is large (0.1 to 1%) by share. V gene TRBV2 combines with J gene TRBJ2-1; the D gene could be TRBD1 or TRBD2 (5 bases each). The germline CDR1 and CDR2 sequences are SNHLY and FYNNEI. The length of the CDR3 is 16 residues. Trimming removed 4 bases from V and 3 bases from J, with 16 bases in between. The CDR3 protein is CASSGSRGRIYNEQFF. For the CDR3, the DNA is TGTGCCAGCAGTGGATCGAGGGGTCGGATCTACAATGAGCAGTTCTTC.

This rearrangement joins TRBV20-1 to TRBJ1-6; TRBD1 matches 7 bases. V was clipped by 3 bases and J by 5 bases; unmatched bases: 7. Germline values: CDR1 DFQATT, CDR2 SNEGSKA (reference sequence). The CDR3 is 15 residues long. The CDR3 DNA is TGCAGTGCTAGTGAACAGGGGCTAAATAATTCACCCCTCCACTTT. Translated, it gives CSASEQGLNNSPLHF.

This clone was seen a handful of times. In DNA form, the CDR3 reads TGTGCCAGCAGTGAACGGCCGGGCGGCACTGAAGCTTTCTTT. Its protein product is CASSERPGGTEAFF. V usage is TRBV6-1 and J usage is TRBJ1-1; D not certain. CDR1 and CDR2 from the germline V gene are MNHNS and SASEGT. This CDR3 comprises 14 residues. Trimming stripped 2 bases from V and 4 bases from J, with 11 bases between.

The V and J genes are TRBV7-9 and TRBJ2-2; D may be TRBD2 (6 bases). The germline CDR1 and CDR2 sequences are SEHNR and FQNEAQ (reference sequence). This CDR3 region has 15 residues. Trimming removed 1 base at V and 5 bases at J, with 11 bases between. CDR3 region: CASSLVGGRTGELFF. The DNA of the CDR3 is TGTGCCAGCAGCTTAGTTGGAGGGAGAACCGGGGAGCTGTTTTTT.

The chain has TRBV9 and TRBJ2-1, with TRBD1 matching over 9 bases. Looked up from germline, CDR1 is SGDLS and CDR2 is YYNGEE. Losses at the gene ends were 0 bases for V and 7 bases for J; bases not matched to a gene: 2. This CDR3 has 14 amino acids. The CDR3 reads CASSVEGQGNEQFF. CDR3 coding DNA: TGTGCCAGCAGCGTAGAGGGACAGGGAAATGAGCAGTTCTTC.

This clone was counted many times. This chain links TRBV6-2 or TRBV6-3 with TRBJ2-3; D is possibly TRBD2 (6 bases). V lost 6 bases and J lost 6, with 19 bases in between. The CDR3 is made up of 15 amino acids. CDR1 and CDR2 (germline): MNHEY, SVGEGT. In DNA form, the CDR3 reads TGTGCCAGCAGCCGAGGAGTAAGCGGGCCTGATACGCAGTATTTT. Translation gives CASSRGVSGPDTQYF.

This chain links TRBV6-1 with TRBJ1-1, with unresolved D. The CDR3 loop spans 15 amino acids. Trimming removed 6 bases from V and 2 bases from J, with 16 bases in between. Germline V gene data show CDR1 as MNHNS and CDR2 as SASEGT. This CDR3 is CASRRPWGGNTEAFF. CDR3 sequence (DNA): TGTGCCAGCAGGAGGCCGTGGGGTGGTAACACTGAAGCTTTCTTT.

The chain is built from TRBV6-6 and TRBJ2-5; D perhaps matches TRBD1 (6 bases). The CDR3 is made up of 16 amino acids. The V end was cut by 2 bases, the J end by 10 bases, with 23 bases between. Looked up from germline, CDR1 is MNHNY and CDR2 is SVGAGI (reference sequence). The CDR3 sequence: CASSYRGAGTPGDQYF. CDR3 coding DNA: TGTGCCAGCAGTTACCGAGGGGCCGGGACACCCGGAGACCAGTACTTC.

This clone occurred many times. CDR3 nucleotides: TGTGCCAGCTCACCACCGTCGGGACAGGGTAGGGAAGCTTTCTTT. Translation gives CASSPPSGQGREAFF. The V gene is TRBV18, the J gene TRBJ1-1; 9 positions match TRBD1. V dropped 0 bases and J dropped 8; count of bases not matched to a gene: 7. The CDR3 has 15 residues. CDR1 KGHSH and CDR2 LQKENI come from the germline V gene.

Sample share makes this clone large. The chain joins TRBV19 to TRBJ2-1, with 9 bases identical to TRBD2. Trimming at V came to 7 bases and at J to 8 bases, leaving 9 bases not matched to a gene. Germline CDR1 reads LNHDA; CDR2 reads SQIVND (reference sequence). This CDR3 contains 14 residues. As DNA, the CDR3 is TGTGCCAGTACCTTAGCGGGAGAGTCCCATGAGCAGTTCTTC. Encoded protein: CASTLAGESHEQFF.

This clone was seen a handful of times. J is TRBJ1-3 and V is TRBV2, with a tentative D call TRBD1 (6 bases). The germline V gene encodes CDR1 SNHLY and CDR2 FYNNEI. The CDR3 has 15 amino acids. Trimming removed 4 bases at V and 3 bases at J, with 13 bases between. The CDR3 loop reads CASSGPGAVGNTIYF. The CDR3 region has the DNA TGTGCCAGCAGTGGGCCGGGGGCGGTTGGAAACACCATATATTTT.

This chain uses TRBV6-2 or TRBV6-3 with TRBJ1-3; D unresolved. Between the trimmed V and J ends, which lost 0 bases and 0 bases, there was a span of 6 bases. The CDR3 runs 15 residues. Germline CDR1 and CDR2: MNHEY and SVGEGT. The CDR3 coding sequence is TGTGCCAGCAGTTACTCTCCAGACTCTGGAAACACCATATATTTT. This translates into CASSYSPDSGNTIYF.